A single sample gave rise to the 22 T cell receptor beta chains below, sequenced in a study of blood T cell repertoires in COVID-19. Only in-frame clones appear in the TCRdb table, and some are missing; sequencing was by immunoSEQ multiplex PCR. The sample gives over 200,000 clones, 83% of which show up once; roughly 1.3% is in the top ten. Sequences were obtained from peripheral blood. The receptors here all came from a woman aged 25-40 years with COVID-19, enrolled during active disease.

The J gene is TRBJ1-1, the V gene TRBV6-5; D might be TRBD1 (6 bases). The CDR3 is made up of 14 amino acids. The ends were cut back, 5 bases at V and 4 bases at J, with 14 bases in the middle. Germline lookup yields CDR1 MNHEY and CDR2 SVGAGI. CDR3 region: CASSRGGAGTEAFF. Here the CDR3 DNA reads TGTGCCAGCAGTCGAGGGGGGGCAGGCACTGAAGCTTTCTTT.

The CDR3 region is CASSVGLGRGGETQYF. The CDR3 DNA sequence: TGTGCCAGCAGCGTGGGACTAGGAAGAGGTGGGGAGACCCAGTACTTC. The chain recombines TRBV7-3 with TRBJ2-5; the match to TRBD2 covers 8 bases. The V segment lost 5 bases and the J segment 5 bases; nucleotides outside the gene matches: 13. Germline CDR1 and CDR2: SGHTA and FQGTGA. The CDR3 loop spans 16 amino acids.

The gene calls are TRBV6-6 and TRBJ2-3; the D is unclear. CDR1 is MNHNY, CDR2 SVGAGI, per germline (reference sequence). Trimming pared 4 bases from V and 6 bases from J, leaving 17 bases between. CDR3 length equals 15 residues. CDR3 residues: CASSWLVRGEDTQYF. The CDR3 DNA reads TGTGCCAGCAGTTGGCTAGTGAGAGGCGAGGATACGCAGTATTTT.

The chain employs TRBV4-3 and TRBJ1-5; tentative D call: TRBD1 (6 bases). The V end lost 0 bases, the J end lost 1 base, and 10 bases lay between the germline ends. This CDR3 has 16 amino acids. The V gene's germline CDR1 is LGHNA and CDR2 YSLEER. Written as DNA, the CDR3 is TGCGCCAGCAGCCAAGATGCGCAGGGGAGCAATCAGCCCCAGCATTTT. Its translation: CASSQDAQGSNQPQHF.

The CDR3: CASSPLTGKRSPLHF. As DNA, the CDR3 is TGTGCCAGCAGTCCCCTGACAGGGAAGCGTTCACCCCTCCACTTT. The chain couples TRBV28 to TRBJ1-6; 7 bases map to TRBD1. V was pared by 5 bases and J by 9 bases, with 10 bases of the junction left unmatched. From germline, CDR1 is MDHEN and CDR2 SYDVKM. The CDR3 contains 15 residues. Drawing the rest from reference TRBV28 and TRBJ1-6, the complete variable domain is DVKVTQSSRYLVKRTGEKVFLECVQDMDHENMFWYRQDPGLGLRLIYFSYDVKMKEKGDIPEGYSVSREKKERFSLILESASTNQTSMYLCASSPLTGKRSPLHFGNGTRLTVT.

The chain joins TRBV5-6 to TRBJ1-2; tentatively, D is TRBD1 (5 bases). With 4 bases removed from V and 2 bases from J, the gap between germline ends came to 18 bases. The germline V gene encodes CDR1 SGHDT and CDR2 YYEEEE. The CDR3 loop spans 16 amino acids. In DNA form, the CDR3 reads TGTGCCAGCAGCCCAAATGGACAAGGACAAAACTATGGCTACACCTTC. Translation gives CASSPNGQGQNYGYTF.

The CDR3 sequence: CASSPPDRNTEAFF. DNA of the CDR3: TGTGCCAGCAGCCCCCCAGACAGGAACACTGAAGCTTTCTTT. The genes are TRBV9 and TRBJ1-1; maybe TRBD1 (5 bases). The CDR3 is 14 amino acids. The V and J ends lost 4 bases and 1 base respectively, with 11 bases between them. Per germline, CDR1 SGDLS and CDR2 YYNGEE.

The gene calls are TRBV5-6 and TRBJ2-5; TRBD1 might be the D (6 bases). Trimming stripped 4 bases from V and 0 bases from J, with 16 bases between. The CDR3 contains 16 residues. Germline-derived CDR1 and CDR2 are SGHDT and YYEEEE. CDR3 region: CASSLYGTRYQETQYF. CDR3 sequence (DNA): TGTGCCAGCAGCCTATACGGGACAAGATACCAAGAGACCCAGTACTTC.

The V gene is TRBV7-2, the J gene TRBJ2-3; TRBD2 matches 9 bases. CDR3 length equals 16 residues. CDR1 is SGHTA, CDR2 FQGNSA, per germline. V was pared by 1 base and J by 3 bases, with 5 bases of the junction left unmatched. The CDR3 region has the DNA TGTGCCAGCAGCTTAGGCGGTAGCGGGAGTACAGATACGCAGTATTTT. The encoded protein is CASSLGGSGSTDTQYF.

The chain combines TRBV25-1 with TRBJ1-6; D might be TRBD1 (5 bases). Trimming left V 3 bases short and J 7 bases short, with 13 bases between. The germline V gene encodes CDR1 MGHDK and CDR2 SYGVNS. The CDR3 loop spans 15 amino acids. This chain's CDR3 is CASSEEGRDNSPLHF. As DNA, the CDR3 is TGTGCCAGCAGTGAGGAGGGCAGGGACAATTCACCCCTCCACTTT. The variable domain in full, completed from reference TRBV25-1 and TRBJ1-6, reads EADIYQTPRYLVIGTGKKITLECSQTMGHDKMYWYQQDPGMELHLIHYSYGVNSTEKGDLSSESTVSRIRTEHFPLTLESARPSHTSQYLCASSEEGRDNSPLHFGNGTRLTVT.

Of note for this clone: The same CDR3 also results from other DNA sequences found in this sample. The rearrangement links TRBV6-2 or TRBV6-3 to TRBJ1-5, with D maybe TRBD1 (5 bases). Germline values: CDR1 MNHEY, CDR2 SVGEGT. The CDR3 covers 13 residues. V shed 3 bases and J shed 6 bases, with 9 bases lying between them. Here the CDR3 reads CASSYQGGQPQHF. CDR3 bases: TGTGCCAGCAGTTATCAGGGAGGTCAGCCCCAGCATTTT.

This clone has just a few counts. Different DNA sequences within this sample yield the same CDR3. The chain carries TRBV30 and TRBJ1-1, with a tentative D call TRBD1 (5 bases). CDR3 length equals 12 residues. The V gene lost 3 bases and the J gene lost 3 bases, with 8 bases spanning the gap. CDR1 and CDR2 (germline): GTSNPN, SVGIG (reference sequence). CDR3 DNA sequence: TGTGCCTGGAGCGGAGGGGACACTGAAGCTTTCTTT. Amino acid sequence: CAWSGGDTEAFF.

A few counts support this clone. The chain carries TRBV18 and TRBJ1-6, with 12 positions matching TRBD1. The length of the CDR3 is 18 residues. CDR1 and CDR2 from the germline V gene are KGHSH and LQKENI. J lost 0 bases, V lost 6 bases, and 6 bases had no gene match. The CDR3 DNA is TGTGCCAGCTCCATGGGACAGGGGGCGAGCTCCTATAATTCACCCCTCCACTTT. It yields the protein CASSMGQGASSYNSPLHF.

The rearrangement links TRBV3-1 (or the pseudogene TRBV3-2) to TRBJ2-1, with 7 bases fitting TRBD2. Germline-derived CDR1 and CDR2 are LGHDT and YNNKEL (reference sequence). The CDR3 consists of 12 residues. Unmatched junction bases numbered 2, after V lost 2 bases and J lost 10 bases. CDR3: CASSQNGGEQFF. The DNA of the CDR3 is TGTGCCAGCAGCCAAAACGGGGGGGAGCAGTTCTTC.

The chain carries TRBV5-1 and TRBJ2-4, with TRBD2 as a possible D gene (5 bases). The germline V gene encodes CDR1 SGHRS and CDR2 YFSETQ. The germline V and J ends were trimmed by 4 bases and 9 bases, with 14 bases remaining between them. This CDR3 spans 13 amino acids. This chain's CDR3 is CASSTRENPIQYF. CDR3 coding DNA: TGCGCCAGCAGCACACGGGAAAACCCCATTCAGTACTTC.

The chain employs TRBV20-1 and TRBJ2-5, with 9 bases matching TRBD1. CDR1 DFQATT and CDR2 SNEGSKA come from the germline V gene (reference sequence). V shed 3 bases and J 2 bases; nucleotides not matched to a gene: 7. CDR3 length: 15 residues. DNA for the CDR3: TGCAGTGCTAGTAGGGGACAGGGCTCGCAAGAGACCCAGTACTTC. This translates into CSASRGQGSQETQYF.

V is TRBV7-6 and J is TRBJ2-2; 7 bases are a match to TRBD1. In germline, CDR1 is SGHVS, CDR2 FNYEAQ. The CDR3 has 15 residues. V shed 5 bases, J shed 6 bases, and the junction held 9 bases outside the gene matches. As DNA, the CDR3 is TGTGCCAGCAGCGTGAGGGGGCCGGGTTCCGGGGAGCTGTTTTTT. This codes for CASSVRGPGSGELFF.

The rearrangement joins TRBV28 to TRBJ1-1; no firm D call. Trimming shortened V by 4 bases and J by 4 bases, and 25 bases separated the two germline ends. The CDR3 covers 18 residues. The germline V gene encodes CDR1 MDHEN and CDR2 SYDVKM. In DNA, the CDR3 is TGTGCCAGCAGTTCACGCATAACCCTTCCGGGTGGCGGCACTGAAGCTTTCTTT. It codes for CASSSRITLPGGGTEAFF.

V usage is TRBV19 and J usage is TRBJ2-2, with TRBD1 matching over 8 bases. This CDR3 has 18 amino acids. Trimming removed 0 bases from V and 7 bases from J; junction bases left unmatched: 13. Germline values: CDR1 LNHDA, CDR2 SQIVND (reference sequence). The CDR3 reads CASSIEDRAGVPRGELFF. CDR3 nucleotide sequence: TGTGCCAGTAGTATAGAGGACAGGGCTGGTGTCCCCCGCGGGGAGCTGTTTTTT.

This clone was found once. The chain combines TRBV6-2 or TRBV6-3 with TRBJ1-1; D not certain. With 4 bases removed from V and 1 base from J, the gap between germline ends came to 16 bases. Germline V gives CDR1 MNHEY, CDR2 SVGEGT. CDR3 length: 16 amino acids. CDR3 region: CASSFRLKGRNTEAFF. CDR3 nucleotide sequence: TGTGCCAGCAGTTTTCGATTGAAAGGGAGGAACACTGAAGCTTTCTTT.

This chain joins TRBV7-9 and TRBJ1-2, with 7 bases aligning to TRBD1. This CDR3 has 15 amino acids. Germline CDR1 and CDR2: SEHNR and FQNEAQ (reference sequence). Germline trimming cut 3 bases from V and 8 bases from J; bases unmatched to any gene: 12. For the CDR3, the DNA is TGTGCCAGCAGCTTCCCCGACAGGGCCGAGCGCGGCTACACCTTC. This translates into CASSFPDRAERGYTF.

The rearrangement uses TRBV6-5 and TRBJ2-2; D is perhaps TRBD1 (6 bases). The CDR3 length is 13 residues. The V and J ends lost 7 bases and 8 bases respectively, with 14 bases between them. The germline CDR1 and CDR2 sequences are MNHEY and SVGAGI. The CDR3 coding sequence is TGTGCCAGCAACATGGGACAAGTAGGGGAGCTGTTTTTT. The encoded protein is CASNMGQVGELFF.